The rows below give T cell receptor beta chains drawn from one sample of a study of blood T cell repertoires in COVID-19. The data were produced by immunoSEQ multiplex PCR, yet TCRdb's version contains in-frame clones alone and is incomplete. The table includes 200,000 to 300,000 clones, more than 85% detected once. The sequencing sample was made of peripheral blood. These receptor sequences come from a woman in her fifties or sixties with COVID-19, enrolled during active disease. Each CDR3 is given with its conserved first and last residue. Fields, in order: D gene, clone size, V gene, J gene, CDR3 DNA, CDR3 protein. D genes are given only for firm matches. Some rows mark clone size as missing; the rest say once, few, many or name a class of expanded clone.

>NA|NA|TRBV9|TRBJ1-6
TGTGCCAGCAGCGTAAGGGGTAGGCAAGGTTCACCCCTCCACTTT
CASSVRGRQGSPLHF
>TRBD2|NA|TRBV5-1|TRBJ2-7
TGCGCCAGCAGCAACGGGGTAGCGGGCCTTGTCGGGGAGCAGTACTTC
CASSNGVAGLVGEQYF
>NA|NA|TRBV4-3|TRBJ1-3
TGCGCCAGCAGCCAAGACGCGGGCTCTGGAAACACCATATATTTT
CASSQDAGSGNTIYF
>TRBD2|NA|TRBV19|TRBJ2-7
TGTGCCAGTACCCCCCCATTGGCCCGGGCGGGAGGCCACGAGCAGTACTTC
CASTPPLARAGGHEQYF
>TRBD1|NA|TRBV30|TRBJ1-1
TGTGCCTGGAGCACAGGGGCGGTCACTGAAGCTTTCTTT
CAWSTGAVTEAFF
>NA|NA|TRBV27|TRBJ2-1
TGTGCCAGCAGTTTTTGGGGCGGGATCTCCTACAATGAGCAGTTCTTC
CASSFWGGISYNEQFF
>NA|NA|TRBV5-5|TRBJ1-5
TGTGCCAGCAGCTCGATCGGGGGGGCTGGTCAGCCCCAGCATTTT
CASSSIGGAGQPQHF
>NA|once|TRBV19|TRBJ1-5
TGTGCCAGTAGTAATGGCAGGGGCCGCAATCAGCCCCAGCATTTT
CASSNGRGRNQPQHF
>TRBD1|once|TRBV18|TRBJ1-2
TGTGCCAGCTCACGGAAGGACAGGGGACTTACTTCTAACTATGGCTACACCTTC
CASSRKDRGLTSNYGYTF
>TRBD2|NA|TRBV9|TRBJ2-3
TGTGCCAGCAGCGCCCGACTAGCGGGAGTAACAGATACGCAGTATTTT
CASSARLAGVTDTQYF
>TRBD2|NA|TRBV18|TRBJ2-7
TGTGCCAGCTCACCGGCGGCGGGAGGCAGAACCTACGAGCAGTACTTC
CASSPAAGGRTYEQYF
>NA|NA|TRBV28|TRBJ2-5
TGTGCCAGCAGTCCAAGAGGACATACCCCTAAAGAGACCCAGTACTTC
CASSPRGHTPKETQYF
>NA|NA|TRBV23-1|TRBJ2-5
TGCGCCAGCAGTCAACCAGGGGAAGTCCAAGAGACCCAGTACTTC
CASSQPGEVQETQYF
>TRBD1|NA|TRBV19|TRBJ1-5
TGTGCCAGTAGTATAGATCAAGGGACAGCAAAAAATCAGCCCCAGCATTTT
CASSIDQGTAKNQPQHF